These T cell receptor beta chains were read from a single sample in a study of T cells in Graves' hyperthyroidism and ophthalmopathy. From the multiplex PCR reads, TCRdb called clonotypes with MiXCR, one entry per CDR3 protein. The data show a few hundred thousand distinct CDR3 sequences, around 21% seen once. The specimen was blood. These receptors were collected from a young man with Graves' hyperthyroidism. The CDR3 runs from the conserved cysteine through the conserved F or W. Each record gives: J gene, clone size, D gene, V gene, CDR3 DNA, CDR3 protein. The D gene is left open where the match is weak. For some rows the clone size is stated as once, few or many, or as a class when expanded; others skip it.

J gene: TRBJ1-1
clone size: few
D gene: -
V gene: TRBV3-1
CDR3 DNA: TGTGCCAGCAGCTGGAAAGTTAGCACTGAAGCTTTCTTT
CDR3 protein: CASSWKVSTEAFF

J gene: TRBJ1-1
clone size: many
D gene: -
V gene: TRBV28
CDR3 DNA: TGTGCCAGCACGCCTGGGTCGATACGGGCGGAAAACACTGAAGCTTTCTTT
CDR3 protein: CASTPGSIRAENTEAFF

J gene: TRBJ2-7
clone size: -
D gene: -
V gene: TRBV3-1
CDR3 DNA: TGTGCCAGCAGCCAAAGCCTCACCGGGTCGTACGAGCAGTACTTC
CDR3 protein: CASSQSLTGSYEQYF

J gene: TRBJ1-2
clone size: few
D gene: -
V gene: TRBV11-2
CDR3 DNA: TGTGCCAGCAGCGAATTACAGGGAGGCAGGGCCCGGGGCTATGGCTACACCTTC
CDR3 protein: CASSELQGGRARGYGYTF

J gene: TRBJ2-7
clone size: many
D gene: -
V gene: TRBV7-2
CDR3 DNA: TGTGCCAGCAGCTTAAGAGGACGGGACGGGTACTACGAGCAGTACTTC
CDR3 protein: CASSLRGRDGYYEQYF

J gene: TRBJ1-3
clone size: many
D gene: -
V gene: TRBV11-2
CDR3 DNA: TGTGCCAGCAGCTTAGTACACTCAAACTCTGGAAACACCATATATTTT
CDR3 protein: CASSLVHSNSGNTIYF

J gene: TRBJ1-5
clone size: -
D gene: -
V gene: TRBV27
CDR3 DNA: TGTGCCAGCAGGCCCCTTGGGGGGCTCAATCAGCCCCAGCATTTT
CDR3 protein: CASRPLGGLNQPQHF

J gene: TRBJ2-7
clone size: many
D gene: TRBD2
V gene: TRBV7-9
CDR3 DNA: TGTGCCAGCAGCGTTCTAGCGGGGGGTGAGCAGTACTTC
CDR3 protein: CASSVLAGGEQYF

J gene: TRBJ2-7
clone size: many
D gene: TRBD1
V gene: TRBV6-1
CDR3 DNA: TGTGCCAGTGAAGGACAGGGAAGAACCTACGAGCAGTACTTC
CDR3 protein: CASEGQGRTYEQYF

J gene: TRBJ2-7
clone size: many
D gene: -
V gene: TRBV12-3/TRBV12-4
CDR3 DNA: TGTGCCAGCAGACCACAGGGATCCTACGAGCAGTACTTC
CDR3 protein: CASRPQGSYEQYF

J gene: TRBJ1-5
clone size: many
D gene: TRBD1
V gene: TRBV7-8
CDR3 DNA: TGTGCCAGCAGCAGGGGGCTTGATAGCAATCAGCCCCAGCATTTT
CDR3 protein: CASSRGLDSNQPQHF

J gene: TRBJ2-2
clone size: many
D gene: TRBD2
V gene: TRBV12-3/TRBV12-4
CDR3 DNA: TGTGCCAGCAGTCCCCTGAGAGAGGGAGGGAGGACCGGGGAGCTGTTTTTT
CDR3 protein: CASSPLREGGRTGELFF

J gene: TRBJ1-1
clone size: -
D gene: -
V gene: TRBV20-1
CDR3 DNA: TGCAGTGCTAGAGATCAGGGTAGCACTGAAGCTTTCTTT
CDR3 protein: CSARDQGSTEAFF

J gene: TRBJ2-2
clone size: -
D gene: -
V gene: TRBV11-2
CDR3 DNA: TGTGCCAGCAGCTTAGATGAGACCACCGGGGAGCTGTTTTTT
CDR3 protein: CASSLDETTGELFF

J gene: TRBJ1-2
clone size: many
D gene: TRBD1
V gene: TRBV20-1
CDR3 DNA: TGCAGTGCTAGAGAATTGGACAGGGGCTCAGTTGGCTACACCTTC
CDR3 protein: CSARELDRGSVGYTF

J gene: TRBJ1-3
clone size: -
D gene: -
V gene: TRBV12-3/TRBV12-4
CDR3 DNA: TGTGCCAGCAGTCCCGGCCGACAGTTCCTCTCTGGAAACACCATATATTTT
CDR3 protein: CASSPGRQFLSGNTIYF

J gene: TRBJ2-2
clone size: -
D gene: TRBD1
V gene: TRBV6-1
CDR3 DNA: TGTGCCAGCAGTGAACGACAGGGTGAGGGTGAGGAGCTGTTTTTT
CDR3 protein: CASSERQGEGEELFF

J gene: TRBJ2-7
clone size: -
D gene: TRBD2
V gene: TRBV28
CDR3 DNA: TGTGCCAGCATCTCGGGGCCTAGCGGACGCTGGGAGCAGTACTTC
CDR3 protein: CASISGPSGRWEQYF

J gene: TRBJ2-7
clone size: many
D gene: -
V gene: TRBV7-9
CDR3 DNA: TGTGCCAGCAGCCCCCGATTATCCCTCCATGAGCAGTACTTC
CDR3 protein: CASSPRLSLHEQYF

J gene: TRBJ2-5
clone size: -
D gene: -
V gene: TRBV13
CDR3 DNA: TGTGCCAGCACTGGACAGAATTGGGAGACCCAGTACTTC
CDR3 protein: CASTGQNWETQYF

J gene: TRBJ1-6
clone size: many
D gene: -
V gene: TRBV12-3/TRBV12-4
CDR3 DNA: TGTGCCAGCAGTCAGGGAAATTCACCCCTCCACTTT
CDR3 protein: CASSQGNSPLHF

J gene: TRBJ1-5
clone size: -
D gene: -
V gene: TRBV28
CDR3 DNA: TGTGCCAGCAGTCTCCGGGACGCTGGCAATCAGCCCCAGCATTTT
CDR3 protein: CASSLRDAGNQPQHF

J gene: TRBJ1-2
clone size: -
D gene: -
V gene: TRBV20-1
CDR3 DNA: TGCAGTGCTAGAGCAGGGTCGGGCGGCTACACCTTC
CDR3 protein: CSARAGSGGYTF

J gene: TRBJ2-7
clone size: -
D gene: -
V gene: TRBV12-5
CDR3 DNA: TGTGCTAGTGGTTTGGTGGGACGGGAGCAGTACTTC
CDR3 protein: CASGLVGREQYF

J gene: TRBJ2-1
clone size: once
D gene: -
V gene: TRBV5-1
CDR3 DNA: TGCGCCAGCAGCTTGTACGGAGAGCAGTTCTTC
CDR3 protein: CASSLYGEQFF

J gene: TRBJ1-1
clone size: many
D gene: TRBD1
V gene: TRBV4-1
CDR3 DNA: TGCGCCAGCAGCCCGGGACAGGGAATGCCCACTGAAGCTTTCTTT
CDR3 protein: CASSPGQGMPTEAFF

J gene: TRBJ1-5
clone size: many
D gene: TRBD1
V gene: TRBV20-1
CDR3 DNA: TGCAGTGCTAGAGATTGGGGACAGGGAAGCAATCAGCCCCAGCATTTT
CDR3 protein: CSARDWGQGSNQPQHF

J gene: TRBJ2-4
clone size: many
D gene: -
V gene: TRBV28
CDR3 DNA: TGTGCCAGCAGTTTAAGGGCGGGGGCCAAAAACATTCAGTACTTC
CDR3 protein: CASSLRAGAKNIQYF

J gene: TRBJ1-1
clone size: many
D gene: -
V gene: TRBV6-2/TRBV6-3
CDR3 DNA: TGTGCCAGCAGTTACGCGGGCACTGAAGCTTTCTTT
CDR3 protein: CASSYAGTEAFF

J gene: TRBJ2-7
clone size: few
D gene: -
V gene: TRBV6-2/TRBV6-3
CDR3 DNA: TGTGCCAGCAGCACACCCGGACAGAGCGAGCAGTACTTC
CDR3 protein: CASSTPGQSEQYF

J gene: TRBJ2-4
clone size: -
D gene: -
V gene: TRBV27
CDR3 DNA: TGTGCCAGCAGTTTTTTTCCGGGGAAAAACATTCAGTACTTC
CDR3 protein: CASSFFPGKNIQYF

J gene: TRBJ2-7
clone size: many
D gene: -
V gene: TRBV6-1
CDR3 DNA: TGTGCCAGCAGTGAACGGGGTGCCACCTACGAGCAGTACTTC
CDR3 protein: CASSERGATYEQYF

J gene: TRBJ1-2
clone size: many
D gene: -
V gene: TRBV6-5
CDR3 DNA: TGTGCCAGCAGTTACCTTCACGGCAGGGCGGACTATGGCTACACCTTC
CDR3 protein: CASSYLHGRADYGYTF

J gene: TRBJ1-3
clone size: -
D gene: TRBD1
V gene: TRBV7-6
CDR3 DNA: TGTGCCAGCAGCTTAGCGACAGGGGTAGTTGGAAACACCATATATTTT
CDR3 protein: CASSLATGVVGNTIYF

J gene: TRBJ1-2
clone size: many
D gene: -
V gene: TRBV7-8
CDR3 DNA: TGTGCCAGCAGCTTAGCACAGAGTAACTATGGCTACACCTTC
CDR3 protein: CASSLAQSNYGYTF

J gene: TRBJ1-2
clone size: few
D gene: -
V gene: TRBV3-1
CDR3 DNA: TGTGCCAGCAGCCAACAGAGTTTGGGCGGCTACACCTTC
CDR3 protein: CASSQQSLGGYTF

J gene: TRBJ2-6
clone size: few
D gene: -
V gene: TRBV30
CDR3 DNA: TGTGCCTGGAGTGAGGGGGGTTCTGGGGCCAACGTCCTGACTTTC
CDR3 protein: CAWSEGGSGANVLTF

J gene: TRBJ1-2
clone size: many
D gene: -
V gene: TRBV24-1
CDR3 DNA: TGTGCCACCAGTGAATCGCGGACGTCCGGCTACACCTTC
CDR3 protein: CATSESRTSGYTF

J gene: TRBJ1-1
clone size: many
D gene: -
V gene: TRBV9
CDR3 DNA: TGTGCCAGCAGCGTACAGGGTACGAACACTGAAGCTTTCTTT
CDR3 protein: CASSVQGTNTEAFF

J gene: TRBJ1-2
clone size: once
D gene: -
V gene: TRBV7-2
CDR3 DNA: TGTGCCAGCAGCTTAGAGCCCAGGGTGGATGGCTACACCTTC
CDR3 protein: CASSLEPRVDGYTF

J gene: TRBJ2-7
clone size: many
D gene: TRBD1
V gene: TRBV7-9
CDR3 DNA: TGTGCCAGCAGCCATGGGACAGGGATGACCTACGAGCAGTACTTC
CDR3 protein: CASSHGTGMTYEQYF

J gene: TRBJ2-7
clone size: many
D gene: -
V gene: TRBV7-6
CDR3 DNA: TGTGCCAGCAGCTTTGGGACCGATTACTACGAGCAGTACTTC
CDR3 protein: CASSFGTDYYEQYF

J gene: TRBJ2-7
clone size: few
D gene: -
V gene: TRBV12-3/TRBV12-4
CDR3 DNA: TGTGCCAGCGGGTCCTCCCGAGAGGGCCACGAGCAGTACTTC
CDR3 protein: CASGSSREGHEQYF

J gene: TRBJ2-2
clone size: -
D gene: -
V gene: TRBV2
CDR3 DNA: TGTGCCAGCAGAGAATTAGACAGTCCCACCGGGGAGCTGTTTTTT
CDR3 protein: CASRELDSPTGELFF

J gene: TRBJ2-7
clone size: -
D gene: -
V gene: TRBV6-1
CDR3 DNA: TGTGCCAGCACCAAAAACAGGGGACTCCAGTACTTC
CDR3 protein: CASTKNRGLQYF

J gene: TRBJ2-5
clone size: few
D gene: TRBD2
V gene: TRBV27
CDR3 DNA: TGTGCCAGCAGTTTCTTCCGGGGGGGCAGAGAGACCCAGTACTTC
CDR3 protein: CASSFFRGGRETQYF

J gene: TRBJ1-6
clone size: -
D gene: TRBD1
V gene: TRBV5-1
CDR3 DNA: TGCGCCAGCAGCTTTACAGGGGTCTCCTATAATTCACCCCTCCACTTT
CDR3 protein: CASSFTGVSYNSPLHF

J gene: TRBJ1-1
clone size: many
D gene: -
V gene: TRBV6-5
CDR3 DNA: TGTGCCAGCAGTTACTCGTTTGGGGGGGCGAGCAAGAAAACTTTCTTT
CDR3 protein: CASSYSFGGASKKTFF

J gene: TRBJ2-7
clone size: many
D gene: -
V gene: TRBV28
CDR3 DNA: TGTGCCAGCAGGGGAGGACCTAGGTACGAGCAGTACTTC
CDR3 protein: CASRGGPRYEQYF

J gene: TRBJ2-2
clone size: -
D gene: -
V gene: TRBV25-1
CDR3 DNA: TGTGCCAGCAGACCCGGATCATGGACCCAAAGGACAGCAGACACCGGGGAGCTGTTTTTT
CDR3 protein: CASRPGSWTQRTADTGELFF

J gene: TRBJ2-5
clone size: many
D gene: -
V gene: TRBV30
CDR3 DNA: TGTGCCTGGAGTCCGGGGGAATGGGGGACCCAGTACTTC
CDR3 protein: CAWSPGEWGTQYF

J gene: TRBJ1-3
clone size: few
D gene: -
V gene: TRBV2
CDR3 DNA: TGTGCCAGCAGTGAAGGAGGGAAGGGCCACTCTGGAAACACCATATATTTT
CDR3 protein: CASSEGGKGHSGNTIYF

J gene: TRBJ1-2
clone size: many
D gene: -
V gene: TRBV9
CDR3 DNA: TGTGCCAGCAGCGGAGACGAGCGAAGCACCTTC
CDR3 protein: CASSGDERSTF

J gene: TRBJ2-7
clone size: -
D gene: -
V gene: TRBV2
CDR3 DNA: TGTGCCAGCAAACACAGGGTTTTGTTCGAGCAGTACTTC
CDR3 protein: CASKHRVLFEQYF

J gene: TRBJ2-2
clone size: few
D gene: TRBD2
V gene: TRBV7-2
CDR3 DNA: TGTGCCAGCAGCTATAGCGGGGGGGCCTTCGGGGAGCTGTTTTTT
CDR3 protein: CASSYSGGAFGELFF

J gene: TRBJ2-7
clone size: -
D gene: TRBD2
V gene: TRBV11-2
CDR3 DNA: TGTGCCAGCAGCCTTGAGGGGACTAGCGGGACCTACGAGCAGTACTTC
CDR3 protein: CASSLEGTSGTYEQYF

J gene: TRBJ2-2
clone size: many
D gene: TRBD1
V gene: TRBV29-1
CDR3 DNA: TGCAGCGTTGCAGGGGGCGCGAACACCGGGGAGCTGTTTTTT
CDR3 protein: CSVAGGANTGELFF